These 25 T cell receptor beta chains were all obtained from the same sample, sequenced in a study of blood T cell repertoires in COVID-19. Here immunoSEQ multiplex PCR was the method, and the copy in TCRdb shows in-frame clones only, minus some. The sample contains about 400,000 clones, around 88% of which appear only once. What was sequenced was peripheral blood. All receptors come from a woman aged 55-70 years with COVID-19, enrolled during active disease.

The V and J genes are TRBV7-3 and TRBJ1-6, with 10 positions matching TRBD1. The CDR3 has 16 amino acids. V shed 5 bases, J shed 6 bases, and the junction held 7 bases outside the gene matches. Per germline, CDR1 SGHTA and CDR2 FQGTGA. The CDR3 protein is CASSRGGTGVNSPLHF. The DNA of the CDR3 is TGTGCCAGCAGCCGAGGAGGGACAGGGGTTAATTCACCCCTCCACTTT.

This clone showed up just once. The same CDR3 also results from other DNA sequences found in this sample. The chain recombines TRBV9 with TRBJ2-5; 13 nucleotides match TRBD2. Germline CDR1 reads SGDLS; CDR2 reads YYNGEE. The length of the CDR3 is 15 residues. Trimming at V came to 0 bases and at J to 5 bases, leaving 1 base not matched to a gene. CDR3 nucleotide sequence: TGTGCCAGCAGCGTAGCGACTAGCGGGGGGGAGACCCAGTACTTC. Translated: CASSVATSGGETQYF. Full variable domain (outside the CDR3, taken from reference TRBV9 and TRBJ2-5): DSGVTQTPKHLITATGQRVTLRCSPRSGDLSVYWYQQSLDQGLQFLIQYYNGEERAKGNILERFSAQQFPDLHSELNLSSLELGDSALYFCASSVATSGGETQYFGPGTRLLVL.

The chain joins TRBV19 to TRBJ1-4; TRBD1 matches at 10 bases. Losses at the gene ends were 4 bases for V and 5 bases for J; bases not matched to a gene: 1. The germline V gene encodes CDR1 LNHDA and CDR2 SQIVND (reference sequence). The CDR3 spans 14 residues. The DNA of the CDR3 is TGTGCCAGTAGTACGGGACAGGGGAATGAAAAACTGTTTTTT. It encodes CASSTGQGNEKLFF.

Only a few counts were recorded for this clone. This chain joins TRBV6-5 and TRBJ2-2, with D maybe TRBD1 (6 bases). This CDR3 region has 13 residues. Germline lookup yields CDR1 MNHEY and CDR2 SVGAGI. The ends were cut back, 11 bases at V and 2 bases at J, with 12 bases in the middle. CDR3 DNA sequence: TGTGCCGTCAGGGGAGTTAACACCGGGGAGCTGTTTTTT. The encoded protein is CAVRGVNTGELFF.

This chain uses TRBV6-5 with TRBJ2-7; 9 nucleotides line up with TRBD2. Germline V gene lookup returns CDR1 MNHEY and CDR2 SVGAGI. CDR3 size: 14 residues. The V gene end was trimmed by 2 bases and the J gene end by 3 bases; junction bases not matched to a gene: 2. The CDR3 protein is CASSYGLANYEQYF. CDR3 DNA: TGTGCCAGCAGTTACGGACTAGCGAACTACGAGCAGTACTTC.

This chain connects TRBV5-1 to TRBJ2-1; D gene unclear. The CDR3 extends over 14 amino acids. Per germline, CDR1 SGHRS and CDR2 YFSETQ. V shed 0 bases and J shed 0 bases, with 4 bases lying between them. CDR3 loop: CASSLASSYNEQFF. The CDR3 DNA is TGCGCCAGCAGCTTGGCCTCCTCCTACAATGAGCAGTTCTTC.

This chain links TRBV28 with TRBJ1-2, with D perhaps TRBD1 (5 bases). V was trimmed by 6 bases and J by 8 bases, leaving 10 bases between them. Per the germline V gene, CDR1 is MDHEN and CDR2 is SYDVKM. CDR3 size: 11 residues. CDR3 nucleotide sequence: TGTGCCAGCAGAGCCGCAGGGGGCTACACCTTC. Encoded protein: CASRAAGGYTF.

The CDR3 is CASSRGTGAYEQYF. In nucleotides, the CDR3 is TGCGCCAGCAGCCGCGGGACAGGGGCCTACGAGCAGTACTTC. The chain uses TRBV4-3 and TRBJ2-7, with 10 bases identical to TRBD1. J lost 2 bases, V lost 4 bases, and 2 bases had no gene match. This CDR3 is 14 amino acids long. The germline V gene has CDR1 LGHNA and CDR2 YSLEER.

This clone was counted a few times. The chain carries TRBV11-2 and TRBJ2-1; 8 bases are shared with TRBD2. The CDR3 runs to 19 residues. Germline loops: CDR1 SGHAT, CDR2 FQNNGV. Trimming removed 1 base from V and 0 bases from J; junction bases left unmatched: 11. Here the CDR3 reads CASSLGSKIAGSSYNEQFF. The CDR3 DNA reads TGTGCCAGCAGCTTAGGGAGTAAGATAGCGGGGAGCTCCTACAATGAGCAGTTCTTC.

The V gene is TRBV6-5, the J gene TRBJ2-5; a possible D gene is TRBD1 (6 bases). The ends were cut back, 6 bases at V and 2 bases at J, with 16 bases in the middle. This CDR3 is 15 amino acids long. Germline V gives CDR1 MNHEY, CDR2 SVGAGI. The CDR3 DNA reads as TGTGCCAGCAGACCTATAGAGGGGGAACAAGAGACCCAGTACTTC. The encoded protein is CASRPIEGEQETQYF.

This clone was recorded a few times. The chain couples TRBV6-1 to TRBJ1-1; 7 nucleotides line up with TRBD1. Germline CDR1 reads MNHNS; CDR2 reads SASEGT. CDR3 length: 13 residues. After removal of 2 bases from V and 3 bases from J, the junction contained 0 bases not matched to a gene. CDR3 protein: CASSERGHTEAFF. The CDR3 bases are TGTGCCAGCAGTGAAAGGGGGCACACTGAAGCTTTCTTT.

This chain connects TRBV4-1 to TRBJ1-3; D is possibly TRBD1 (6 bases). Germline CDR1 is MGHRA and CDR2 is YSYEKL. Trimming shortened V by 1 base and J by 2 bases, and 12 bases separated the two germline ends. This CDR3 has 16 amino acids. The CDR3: CASSQVGGAPGNTIYF. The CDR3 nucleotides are TGCGCCAGCAGCCAAGTAGGGGGGGCGCCTGGAAACACCATATATTTT.

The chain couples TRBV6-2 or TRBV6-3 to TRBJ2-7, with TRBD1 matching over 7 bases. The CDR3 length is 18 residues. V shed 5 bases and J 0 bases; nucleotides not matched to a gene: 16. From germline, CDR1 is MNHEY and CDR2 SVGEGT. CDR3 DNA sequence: TGTGCCAGCAGTATAGGGACAGCCAAACTCTTCAGCTCCTACGAGCAGTACTTC. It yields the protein CASSIGTAKLFSSYEQYF.

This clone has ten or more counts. This CDR3 is CASRKGGQSYGYTF. The CDR3 DNA is TGTGCCAGCCGTAAGGGAGGCCAGAGCTATGGCTACACCTTC. This chain joins TRBV5-6 and TRBJ1-2; D unresolved. Germline lookup yields CDR1 SGHDT and CDR2 YYEEEE. V lost 7 bases to trimming and J lost 4 bases, with 17 bases between them. This CDR3 is built from 14 residues.

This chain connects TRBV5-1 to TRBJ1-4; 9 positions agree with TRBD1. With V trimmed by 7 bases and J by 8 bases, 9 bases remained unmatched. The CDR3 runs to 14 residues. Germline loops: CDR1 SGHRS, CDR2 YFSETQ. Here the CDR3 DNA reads TGCGCCAGCGGCCCGACAGGGGGGACAGAAAAACTGTTTTTT. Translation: CASGPTGGTEKLFF.

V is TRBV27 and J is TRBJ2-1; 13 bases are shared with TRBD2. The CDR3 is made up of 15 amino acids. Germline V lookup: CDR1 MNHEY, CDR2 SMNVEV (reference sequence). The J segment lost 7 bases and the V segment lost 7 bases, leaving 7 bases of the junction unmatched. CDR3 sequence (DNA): TGTGCCAGCACCCTGGTGGGACTAGCGGGAAATGAGCAGTTCTTC. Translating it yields CASTLVGLAGNEQFF.

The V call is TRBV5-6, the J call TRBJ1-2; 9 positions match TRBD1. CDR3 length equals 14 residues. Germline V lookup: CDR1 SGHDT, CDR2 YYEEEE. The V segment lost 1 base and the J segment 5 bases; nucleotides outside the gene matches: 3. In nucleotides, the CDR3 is TGTGCCAGCAGCTTGTCCGGGACAGGGTATGGCTACACCTTC. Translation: CASSLSGTGYGYTF.

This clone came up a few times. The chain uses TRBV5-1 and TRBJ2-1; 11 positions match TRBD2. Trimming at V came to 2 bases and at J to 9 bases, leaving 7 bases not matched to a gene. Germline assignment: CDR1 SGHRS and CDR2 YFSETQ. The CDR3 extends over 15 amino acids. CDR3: CASSFLAGGGTEQFF. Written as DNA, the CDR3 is TGCGCCAGCAGCTTCCTAGCGGGGGGAGGCACTGAGCAGTTCTTC.

CDR3 sequence: CASSSGQGLNTEAFF. The CDR3 nucleotides are TGTGCCAGCAGCTCGGGACAGGGATTGAACACTGAAGCTTTCTTT. The chain couples TRBV5-4 to TRBJ1-1, with 9 bases aligning to TRBD1. CDR3 size: 15 residues. Trimming at V came to 3 bases and at J to 0 bases, leaving 3 bases not matched to a gene. Germline loops: CDR1 SGHNT, CDR2 YYREEE (reference sequence).

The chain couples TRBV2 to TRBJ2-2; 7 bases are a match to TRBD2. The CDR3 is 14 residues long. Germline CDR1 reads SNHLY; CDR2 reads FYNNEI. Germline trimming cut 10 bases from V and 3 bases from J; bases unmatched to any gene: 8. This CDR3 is CAILGGGDTGELFF. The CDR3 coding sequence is TGTGCCATTCTCGGCGGGGGAGACACCGGGGAGCTGTTTTTT. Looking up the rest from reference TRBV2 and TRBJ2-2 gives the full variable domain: EPEVTQTPSHQVTQMGQEVILRCVPISNHLYFYWYRQILGQKVEFLVSFYNNEISEKSEIFDDQFSVERPDGSNFTLKIRSTKLEDSAMYFCAILGGGDTGELFFGEGSRLTVL.

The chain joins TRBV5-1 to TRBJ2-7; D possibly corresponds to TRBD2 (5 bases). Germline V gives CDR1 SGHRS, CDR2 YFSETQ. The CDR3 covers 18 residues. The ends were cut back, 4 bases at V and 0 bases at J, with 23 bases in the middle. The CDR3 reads CASSVNMRVGTASYEQYF. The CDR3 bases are TGCGCCAGCAGCGTAAACATGAGGGTGGGCACAGCCTCCTACGAGCAGTACTTC. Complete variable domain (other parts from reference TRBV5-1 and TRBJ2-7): KAGVTQTPRYLIKTRGQQVTLSCSPISGHRSVSWYQQTPGQGLQFLFEYFSETQRNKGNFPGRFSGRQFSNSRSEMNVSTLELGDSALYLCASSVNMRVGTASYEQYFGPGTRLTVT.

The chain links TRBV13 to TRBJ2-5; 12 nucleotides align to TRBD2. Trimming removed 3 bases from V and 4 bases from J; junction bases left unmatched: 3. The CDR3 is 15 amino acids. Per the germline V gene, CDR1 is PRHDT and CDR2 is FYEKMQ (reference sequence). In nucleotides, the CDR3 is TGTGCCAGCAGCTTCTGGACTAGCGGGGCAGAGACCCAGTACTTC. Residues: CASSFWTSGAETQYF.

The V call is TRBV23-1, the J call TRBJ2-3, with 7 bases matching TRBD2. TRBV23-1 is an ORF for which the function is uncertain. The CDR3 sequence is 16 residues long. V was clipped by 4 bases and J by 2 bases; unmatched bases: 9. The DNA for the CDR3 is TGCGCCAGCAGTCTTAGGACTAGGGGACCCACAGATACGCAGTATTTT. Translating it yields CASSLRTRGPTDTQYF.

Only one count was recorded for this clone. Here the CDR3 DNA reads TGTGCCAGTAGTCCCCACAGGACACGGCTCTTTCAGCCCCAGCATTTT. Its protein product is CASSPHRTRLFQPQHF. The chain employs TRBV19 and TRBJ1-5, with D possibly being TRBD1 (5 bases). Germline V CDR1 and CDR2: LNHDA, SQIVND (reference sequence). The CDR3 has 16 amino acids. Deletions cut 5 bases from V and 6 bases from J, with 20 bases between.

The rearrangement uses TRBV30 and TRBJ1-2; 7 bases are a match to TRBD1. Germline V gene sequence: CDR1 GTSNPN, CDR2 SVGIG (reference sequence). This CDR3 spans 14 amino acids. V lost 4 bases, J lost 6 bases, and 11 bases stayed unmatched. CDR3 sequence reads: CAWTVATGADGYTF. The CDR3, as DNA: TGTGCCTGGACCGTAGCCACAGGGGCAGATGGCTACACCTTC. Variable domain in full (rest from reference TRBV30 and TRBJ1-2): SQTIHQWPATLVQPVGSPLSLECTVEGTSNPNLYWYRQAAGRGLQLLFYSVGIGQISSEVPQNLSASRPQDRQFILSSKKLLLSDSGFYLCAWTVATGADGYTFGSGTRLTVV.